The T cell receptor (beta chain) described here comes from a study of blood T cell repertoires in COVID-19. Overall study context: COVID-19 samples collected from the United States, Italy and Spain covered acute and convalescent phases. From T cells, B-cell-depleted T cells, or PBMCs came the material, which was cDNA or gDNA.

Comments on this clone: Different DNA sequences within this sample yield the same CDR3.

Cohorts were assigned according to the clinical history that participants reported. In the original processing: By means of reference gene primer amplification, nucleated cell counts were estimated. The protocol was immunoSEQ multiplex PCR, while the TCRdb copy is restricted to in-frame clones and leaves out a portion. The V and J calls and clone size were taken over from that table, and D and trimming were inferred from the DNA. The data hold approximately 280,000 clones, with approximately 89% observed a single time. Germline V gene lookup returns CDR1 MNHEY and CDR2 SVGAGI. The J segment lost 7 bases and the V segment lost 6 bases, leaving 5 bases of the junction unmatched. CDR3 length equals 14 residues.

Input material: PBMCs or T cells enriched from blood (not recorded which). The source is a woman between 55 and 75 years old who had recovered from COVID-19. The V gene is TRBV6-5, the J gene TRBJ1-6; 8 positions match TRBD1. CDR3 loop: CASSRDRGNSPLHF. CDR3 coding DNA: TGTGCCAGCAGCCGCGACAGGGGAAATTCACCCCTCCACTTT.